The rows below give T cell receptor beta chains drawn from one sample of a study of T-cell memory formation after mild COVID-19. TCRdb reprocessed the 5' RACE reads with MiXCR, giving one entry per CDR3 protein. The profile covers approximately 580,000 distinct CDR3 sequences, with approximately 20% appearing a single time and around 13% taken by the ten largest. Sequences were obtained from PBMCs or a T cell subset sorted from them (not recorded which). Receptors were obtained from an adult woman who had mild COVID-19 (a few samples of this study predate the infection). Cell type and time point are not known. Each CDR3 is given with its conserved first and last residue. A D gene is named only where the DNA matches it firmly. Size is omitted from some rows. Given values are once, few, many or a class for expanded clones.

TRBJ2-1 | TRBD2 | . | TRBV5-1 | CASSEGGLNEQFF | TGCGCCAGCAGCGAGGGAGGGCTCAATGAGCAGTTCTTC
TRBJ2-7 | TRBD1 | few | TRBV11-2 | CASSLGGQGWEQYF | TGTGCCAGCAGCTTAGGGGGACAGGGGTGGGAGCAGTACTTC
TRBJ2-1 | TRBD1 | . | TRBV4-3 | CASTLGTGDYNEQFF | TGCGCCAGCACATTAGGGACAGGAGATTACAATGAGCAGTTCTTC
TRBJ2-7 | . | . | TRBV29-1 | CSVQGPYEQYF | TGCAGCGTGCAAGGACCCTACGAGCAGTACTTC
TRBJ2-2 | TRBD1 | . | TRBV29-1 | CSVEGRQGANTGELFF | TGCAGCGTTGAAGGTCGACAGGGGGCAAACACCGGGGAGCTGTTTTTT
TRBJ2-1 | TRBD2 | few | TRBV7-9 | CASSQIAGISYNEQFF | TGTGCCAGCAGCCAGATAGCGGGAATCTCCTACAATGAGCAGTTCTTC
TRBJ2-2 | . | . | TRBV4-1 | CASSLGPTRAGELFF | TGCGCCAGCAGCCTGGGGCCTACCAGGGCCGGGGAGCTGTTTTTT
TRBJ1-6 | . | . | TRBV5-4 | CASSLGSPKDSPLHF | TGTGCCAGCAGCTTGGGCAGCCCTAAGGATTCACCCCTCCACTTT
TRBJ2-7 | TRBD2 | few | TRBV10-3 | CAISSGGAIREQYF | TGTGCCATCAGTTCCGGGGGGGCAATACGGGAGCAGTACTTC
TRBJ2-3 | . | . | TRBV29-1 | CSVVIGLLTDTQYF | TGCAGCGTTGTGATAGGGCTACTCACAGATACGCAGTATTTT
TRBJ2-3 | TRBD2 | . | TRBV7-9 | CASNLNGEGLTDTQYF | TGTGCCAGCAACCTGAATGGGGAGGGCCTAACAGATACGCAGTATTTT
TRBJ2-5 | . | . | TRBV7-8 | CASSHSRLFQHQETQYF | TGTGCCAGCAGCCATTCGAGACTTTTCCAGCACCAAGAGACCCAGTACTTC
TRBJ2-7 | TRBD1 | . | TRBV7-2 | CASSPEGQTSILDF | TGTGCCAGCAGCCCAGAGGGACAGACCTCCATCTTGGACTTC
TRBJ2-3 | . | . | TRBV5-6 | CASSPVWSTDTQYF | TGTGCCAGCAGCCCTGTCTGGAGCACAGATACGCAGTATTTT
TRBJ1-1 | . | few | TRBV5-5 | CASSLWVSTEAFF | TGTGCCAGCAGCTTGTGGGTTTCCACTGAAGCTTTCTTT
TRBJ1-1 | TRBD1 | few | TRBV20-1 | CSATGQGALNTEAFF | TGCAGTGCGACGGGACAGGGAGCCCTGAACACTGAAGCTTTCTTT
TRBJ2-3 | . | few | TRBV6-5 | CASSYGGRAYSSTDTQYF | TGTGCCAGCAGTTACGGGGGTCGGGCTTACTCTAGCACAGATACGCAGTATTTT
TRBJ1-1 | . | few | TRBV24-1 | CATSEERDTEAFF | TGTGCCACCAGTGAGGAGAGGGACACTGAAGCTTTCTTT
TRBJ2-6 | . | . | TRBV12-3/TRBV12-4 | CASTRQEEAGANVLTF | TGTGCCAGCACCCGCCAGGAGGAGGCTGGGGCCAACGTCCTGACTTTC
TRBJ2-7 | TRBD2 | many | TRBV4-3 | CASSQDALAGVVYF | TGCGCCAGCAGCCAAGATGCGCTAGCGGGAGTGGTATACTTC
TRBJ2-7 | . | . | TRBV2 | CASSDGSYEQYF | TGTGCCAGCAGTGACGGCTCCTACGAGCAGTACTTC
TRBJ2-7 | . | few | TRBV7-2 | CASSWTEGPYEQYF | TGTGCCAGCAGCTGGACAGAGGGGCCCTACGAGCAGTACTTC
TRBJ2-5 | TRBD2 | . | TRBV19 | CASSSASGTETQYF | TGTGCCAGTAGTTCCGCTAGCGGAACGGAGACCCAGTACTTC
TRBJ1-4 | TRBD1 | . | TRBV2 | CASSEPGQPNEKLFF | TGTGCCAGCAGTGAACCGGGACAGCCAAATGAAAAACTGTTTTTT
TRBJ1-2 | . | few | TRBV9 | CASSVDGLKNYGYTF | TGTGCCAGCAGCGTAGATGGCTTAAAGAACTATGGCTACACCTTC
TRBJ2-7 | . | . | TRBV4-2 | CASSQEGHEQYF | TGTGCCAGCAGCCAAGAAGGGCACGAGCAGTACTTC
TRBJ2-1 | . | few | TRBV6-4 | CASSDVAYNEQFF | TGTGCCAGCAGTGACGTAGCCTACAATGAGCAGTTCTTC
TRBJ2-3 | TRBD2 | . | TRBV4-1 | CASTPGGFTQYF | TGCGCCAGCACCCCGGGAGGGTTTACGCAGTATTTT
TRBJ1-1 | . | few | TRBV30 | CAWRGENTEAFF | TGTGCCTGGAGGGGGGAGAACACTGAAGCTTTCTTT
TRBJ2-7 | . | few | TRBV30 | CAWSRGRFPYEQYF | TGTGCCTGGAGTAGAGGGAGGTTCCCCTACGAGCAGTACTTC
TRBJ2-2 | . | few | TRBV20-1 | CSARFPQGTGELFF | TGCAGTGCTAGGTTTCCCCAGGGGACCGGGGAGCTGTTTTTT
TRBJ1-1 | TRBD1 | . | TRBV19 | CASRTGGSNTEAFF | TGTGCCAGTAGAACAGGGGGCTCTAACACTGAAGCTTTCTTT
TRBJ2-1 | . | . | TRBV27 | CASQPRAAYNEQFF | TGTGCCAGCCAGCCCAGGGCAGCTTACAATGAGCAGTTCTTC
TRBJ2-1 | TRBD2 | . | TRBV7-9 | CASSLGLADNNEQFF | TGTGCCAGCAGCTTAGGGCTAGCGGACAACAATGAGCAGTTCTTC
TRBJ1-1 | TRBD1 | . | TRBV11-3 | CASSYTPQAGGTEAFF | TGTGCCAGCAGCTATACCCCCCAGGCAGGGGGCACTGAAGCTTTCTTT
TRBJ2-2 | . | few | TRBV20-1 | CSARDPAAQTGELFF | TGCAGTGCTAGAGATCCGGCGGCCCAAACCGGGGAGCTGTTTTTT
TRBJ2-7 | TRBD1 | few | TRBV6-5 | CASSAHRGPYEQYF | TGTGCCAGCAGTGCCCACAGGGGGCCATACGAGCAGTACTTC
TRBJ1-1 | . | few | TRBV4-1 | CASSLKVVNTEAFF | TGCGCCAGCAGCCTCAAGGTCGTGAACACTGAAGCTTTCTTT
TRBJ2-1 | . | . | TRBV7-9 | CASSLETLGNEQFF | TGTGCCAGCAGCCTAGAAACCCTCGGCAATGAGCAGTTCTTC
TRBJ1-1 | . | . | TRBV14 | CASSQARLTEAFF | TGTGCCAGCAGCCAAGCCAGGTTAACTGAAGCTTTCTTT
TRBJ2-5 | . | . | TRBV9 | CASSVEAGSGMETQYF | TGTGCCAGCAGCGTAGAAGCGGGCTCGGGAATGGAGACCCAGTACTTC
TRBJ1-1 | . | few | TRBV19 | CASSIASPLDTEAFF | TGTGCCAGTAGTATAGCCAGCCCGCTGGACACTGAAGCTTTCTTT
TRBJ1-1 | TRBD1 | few | TRBV4-2 | CASSPRDRSVSEAFF | TGTGCCAGCAGCCCCCGGGACAGATCGGTTTCTGAAGCTTTCTTT
TRBJ1-2 | TRBD1 | . | TRBV5-1 | CASSSTPSTGDNYGYTF | TGCGCCAGCAGCTCCACTCCTTCGACAGGGGATAACTATGGCTACACCTTC
TRBJ2-1 | TRBD2 | . | TRBV7-9 | CASSLGLAGLAYNEQFF | TGTGCCAGCAGCCTGGGACTAGCGGGACTGGCCTACAATGAGCAGTTCTTC
TRBJ2-7 | TRBD2 | few | TRBV5-1 | CASSLDRTSGYSYEQYF | TGCGCCAGCAGTTTAGATCGGACTAGCGGTTACTCCTACGAGCAGTACTTC
TRBJ2-5 | . | . | TRBV3-1 | CASAPKRGPQETQYF | TGTGCCAGCGCCCCTAAACGGGGTCCCCAAGAGACCCAGTACTTC
TRBJ2-3 | . | few | TRBV11-2 | CASSLDVWGGGRDTQYF | TGTGCCAGCAGCTTAGATGTTTGGGGGGGCGGAAGAGATACGCAGTATTTT
TRBJ2-3 | TRBD2 | few | TRBV6-2/TRBV6-3 | CASTRLAGGVTDTQYF | TGTGCCAGCACACGACTAGCGGGAGGAGTTACAGATACGCAGTATTTT
TRBJ1-6 | TRBD1 | few | TRBV19 | CASSIGDRVNSPLHF | TGTGCCAGTAGTATCGGGGACAGAGTTAATTCACCCCTCCACTTT
TRBJ1-2 | TRBD1 | once | TRBV2 | CASSELTGGIGYGYTF | TGTGCCAGCAGTGAACTGACAGGGGGCATTGGCTATGGCTACACCTTC
TRBJ1-3 | . | few | TRBV3-1 | CASGGNTIYF | TGTGCCAGTGGCGGAAACACCATATATTTT
TRBJ1-2 | . | few | TRBV20-1 | CSASGGGRGGYTF | TGCAGTGCTTCCGGTGGGGGGCGTGGAGGCTACACCTTC
TRBJ2-1 | . | once | TRBV11-3 | CASSRGSGLANEQFF | TGTGCCAGCAGCCGTGGAAGCGGGTTAGCCAATGAGCAGTTCTTC
TRBJ2-4 | . | . | TRBV3-2 | CASSQSRDGSIQYF | TGTGCCAGCAGCCAATCCCGGGACGGATCGATTCAGTACTTC
TRBJ2-1 | . | . | TRBV7-9 | CASSPYGLAPFYEQFF | TGTGCCAGCAGTCCATACGGGCTAGCGCCCTTTTATGAGCAGTTCTTC
TRBJ2-1 | . | . | TRBV12-3/TRBV12-4 | CASSLGPKQFF | TGTGCCAGCAGTTTAGGGCCCAAGCAGTTCTTC
TRBJ2-3 | TRBD2 | many | TRBV7-9 | CASSLTGGSTDTQYF | TGCGCCAGCAGCTTGACGGGGGGAAGCACAGATACGCAGTATTTT
TRBJ1-5 | . | few | TRBV19 | CASSTWTVYSNQPQHF | TGTGCCAGTAGTACCTGGACAGTCTATAGCAATCAGCCCCAGCATTTT